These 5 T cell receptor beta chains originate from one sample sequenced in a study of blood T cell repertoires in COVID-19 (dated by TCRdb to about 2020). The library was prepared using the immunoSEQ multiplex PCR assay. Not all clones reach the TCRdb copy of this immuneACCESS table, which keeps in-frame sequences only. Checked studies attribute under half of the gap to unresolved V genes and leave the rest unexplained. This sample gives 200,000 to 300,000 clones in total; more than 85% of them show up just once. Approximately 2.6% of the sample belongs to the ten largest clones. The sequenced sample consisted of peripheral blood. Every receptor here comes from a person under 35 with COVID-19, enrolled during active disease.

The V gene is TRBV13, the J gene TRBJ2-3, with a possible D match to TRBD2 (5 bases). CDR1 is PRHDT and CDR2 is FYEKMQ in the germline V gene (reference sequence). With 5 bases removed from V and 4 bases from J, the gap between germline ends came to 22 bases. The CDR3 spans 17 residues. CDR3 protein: CASSAQEDLDDPDTQYF. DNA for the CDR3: TGTGCCAGCAGCGCCCAGGAGGACTTGGACGACCCAGATACGCAGTATTTT. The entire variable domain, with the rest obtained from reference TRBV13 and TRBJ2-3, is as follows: AAGVIQSPRHLIKEKRETATLKCYPIPRHDTVYWYQQGPGQDPQFLISFYEKMQSDKGSIPDRFSAQQFSDYHSELNMSSLELGDSALYFCASSAQEDLDDPDTQYFGPGTRLTVL.

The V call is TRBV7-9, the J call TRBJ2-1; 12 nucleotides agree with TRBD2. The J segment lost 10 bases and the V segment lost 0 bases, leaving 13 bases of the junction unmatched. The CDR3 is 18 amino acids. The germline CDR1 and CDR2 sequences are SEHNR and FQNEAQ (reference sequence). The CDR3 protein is CASSLAFELAGGREEQFF. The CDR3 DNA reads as TGTGCCAGCAGCTTAGCGTTTGAGCTAGCGGGAGGGCGTGAGGAGCAGTTCTTC.

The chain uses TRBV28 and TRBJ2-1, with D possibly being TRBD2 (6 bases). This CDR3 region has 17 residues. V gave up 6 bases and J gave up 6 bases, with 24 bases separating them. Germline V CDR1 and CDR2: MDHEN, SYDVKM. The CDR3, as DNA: TGTGCCAGCAGGACCCTCGGAGGGGAGTTTGGGGTCAATGAGCAGTTCTTC. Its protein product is CASRTLGGEFGVNEQFF.

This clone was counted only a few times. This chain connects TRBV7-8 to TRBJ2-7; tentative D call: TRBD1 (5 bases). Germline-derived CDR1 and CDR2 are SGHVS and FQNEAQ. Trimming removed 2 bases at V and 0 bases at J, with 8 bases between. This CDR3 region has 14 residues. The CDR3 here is CASSLQGSSYEQYF. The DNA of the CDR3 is TGTGCCAGCAGCTTACAGGGAAGCTCCTACGAGCAGTACTTC.

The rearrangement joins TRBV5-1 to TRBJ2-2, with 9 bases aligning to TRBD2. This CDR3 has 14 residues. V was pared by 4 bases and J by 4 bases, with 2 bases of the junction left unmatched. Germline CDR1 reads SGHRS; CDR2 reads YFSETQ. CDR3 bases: TGCGCCAGCAGCCGACTAGCGGTCACCGGGGAGCTGTTTTTT. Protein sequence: CASSRLAVTGELFF.